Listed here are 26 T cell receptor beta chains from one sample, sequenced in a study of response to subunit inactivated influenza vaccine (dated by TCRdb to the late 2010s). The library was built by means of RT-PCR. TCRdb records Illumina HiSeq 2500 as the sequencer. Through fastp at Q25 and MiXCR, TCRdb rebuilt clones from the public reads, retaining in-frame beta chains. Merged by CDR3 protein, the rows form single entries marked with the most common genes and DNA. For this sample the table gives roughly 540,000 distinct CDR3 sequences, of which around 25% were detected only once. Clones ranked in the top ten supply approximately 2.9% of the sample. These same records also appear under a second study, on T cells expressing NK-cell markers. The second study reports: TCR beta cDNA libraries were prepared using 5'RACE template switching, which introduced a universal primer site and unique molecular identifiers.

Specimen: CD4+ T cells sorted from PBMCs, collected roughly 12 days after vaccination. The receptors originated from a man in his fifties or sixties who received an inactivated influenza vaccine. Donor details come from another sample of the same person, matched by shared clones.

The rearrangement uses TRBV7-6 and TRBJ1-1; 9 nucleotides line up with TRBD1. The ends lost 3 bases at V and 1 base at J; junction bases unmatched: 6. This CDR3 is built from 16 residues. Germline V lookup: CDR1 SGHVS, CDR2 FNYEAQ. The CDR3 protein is CASSLEDRGRNTEAFF. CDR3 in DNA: TGTGCCAGCAGCTTGGAGGACAGGGGTAGGAACACTGAAGCTTTCTTT. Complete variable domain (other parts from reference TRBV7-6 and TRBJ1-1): GAGVSQSPRYKVTKRGQDVALRCDPISGHVSLYWYRQALGQGPEFLTYFNYEAQQDKSGLPNDRFSAERPEGSISTLTIQRTEQRDSAMYRCASSLEDRGRNTEAFFGQGTRLTVV.

CDR3 residues: CASSVNRDSPLHF. The DNA of the CDR3 is TGTGCCAGCAGCGTAAACAGGGATTCACCCCTCCACTTT. The V gene is TRBV9, the J gene TRBJ1-6, with a weak D call TRBD1 (6 bases). Trimming removed 1 base at V and 8 bases at J, with 7 bases between. Per germline, CDR1 SGDLS and CDR2 YYNGEE. CDR3 size: 13 residues. The full variable domain, its missing parts supplied by reference TRBV9 and TRBJ1-6, is DSGVTQTPKHLITATGQRVTLRCSPRSGDLSVYWYQQSLDQGLQFLIQYYNGEERAKGNILERFSAQQFPDLHSELNLSSLELGDSALYFCASSVNRDSPLHFGNGTRLTVT.

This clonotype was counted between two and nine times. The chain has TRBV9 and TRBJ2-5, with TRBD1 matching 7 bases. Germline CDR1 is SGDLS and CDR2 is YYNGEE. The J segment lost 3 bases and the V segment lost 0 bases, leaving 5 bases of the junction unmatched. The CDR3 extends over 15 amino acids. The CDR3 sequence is CASSVGQGTEETQYF. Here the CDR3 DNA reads TGTGCCAGCAGCGTAGGGCAGGGGACAGAAGAGACCCAGTACTTC.

CDR3 region: CASSLGGEATDTQYF. As DNA, the CDR3 is TGTGCCAGCAGCTTAGGAGGAGAGGCCACAGATACGCAGTATTTT. The gene calls are TRBV7-9 and TRBJ2-3; D is unclear. The CDR3 covers 15 residues. CDR1 is SEHNR and CDR2 is FQNEAQ in the germline V gene (reference sequence). Trimming removed 1 base from V and 2 bases from J, with 10 bases in between.

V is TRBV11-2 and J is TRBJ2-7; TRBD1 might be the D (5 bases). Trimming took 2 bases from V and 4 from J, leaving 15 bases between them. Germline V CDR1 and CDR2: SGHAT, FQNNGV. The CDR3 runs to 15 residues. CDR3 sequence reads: CASSLNQGLKYEQYF. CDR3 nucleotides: TGTGCCAGCAGCTTAAACCAGGGCCTCAAGTACGAGCAGTACTTC. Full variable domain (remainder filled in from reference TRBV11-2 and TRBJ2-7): EAGVAQSPRYKIIEKRQSVAFWCNPISGHATLYWYQQILGQGPKLLIQFQNNGVVDDSQLPKDRFSAERLKGVDSTLKIQPAKLEDSAVYLCASSLNQGLKYEQYFGPGTRLTVT.

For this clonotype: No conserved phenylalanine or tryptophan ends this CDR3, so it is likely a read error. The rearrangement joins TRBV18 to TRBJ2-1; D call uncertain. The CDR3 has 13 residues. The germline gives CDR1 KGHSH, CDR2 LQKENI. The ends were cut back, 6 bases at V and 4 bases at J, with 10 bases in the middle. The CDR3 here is CASSDSRYNEQFC. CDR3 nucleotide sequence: TGTGCCAGCTCCGATAGTAGGTACAATGAGCAGTTCTGC.

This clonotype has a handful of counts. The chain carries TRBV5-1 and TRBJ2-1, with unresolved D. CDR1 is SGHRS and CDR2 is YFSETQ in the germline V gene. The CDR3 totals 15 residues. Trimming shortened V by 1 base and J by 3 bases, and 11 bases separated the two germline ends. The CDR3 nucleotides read TGCGCCAGCAGCTTGAGGTCTTCTGGCTACAATGAGCAGTTCTTC. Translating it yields CASSLRSSGYNEQFF. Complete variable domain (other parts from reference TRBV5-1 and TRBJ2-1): KAGVTQTPRYLIKTRGQQVTLSCSPISGHRSVSWYQQTPGQGLQFLFEYFSETQRNKGNFPGRFSGRQFSNSRSEMNVSTLELGDSALYLCASSLRSSGYNEQFFGPGTRLTVL.

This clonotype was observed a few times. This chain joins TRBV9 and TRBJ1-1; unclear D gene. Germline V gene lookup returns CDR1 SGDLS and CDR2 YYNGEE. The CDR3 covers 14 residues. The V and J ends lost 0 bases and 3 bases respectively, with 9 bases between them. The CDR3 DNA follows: TGTGCCAGCAGCGTAGCGTTGAGGGACACTGAAGCTTTCTTT. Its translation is CASSVALRDTEAFF. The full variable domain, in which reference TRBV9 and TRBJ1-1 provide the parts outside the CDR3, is DSGVTQTPKHLITATGQRVTLRCSPRSGDLSVYWYQQSLDQGLQFLIQYYNGEERAKGNILERFSAQQFPDLHSELNLSSLELGDSALYFCASSVALRDTEAFFGQGTRLTVV.

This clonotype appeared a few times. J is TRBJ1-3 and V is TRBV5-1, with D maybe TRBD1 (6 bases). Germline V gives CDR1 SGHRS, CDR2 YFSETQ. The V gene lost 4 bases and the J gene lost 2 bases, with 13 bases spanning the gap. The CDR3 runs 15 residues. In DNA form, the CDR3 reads TGCGCCAGCAGCAGTGACGGGACACCTGGAAACACCATATATTTT. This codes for CASSSDGTPGNTIYF.

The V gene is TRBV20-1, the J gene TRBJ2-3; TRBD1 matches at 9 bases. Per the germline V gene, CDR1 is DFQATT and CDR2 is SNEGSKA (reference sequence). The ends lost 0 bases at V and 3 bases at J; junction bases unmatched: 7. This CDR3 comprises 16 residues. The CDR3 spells CSARDPGTGFTDTQYF. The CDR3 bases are TGCAGTGCTAGAGATCCCGGGACAGGGTTTACAGATACGCAGTATTTT.

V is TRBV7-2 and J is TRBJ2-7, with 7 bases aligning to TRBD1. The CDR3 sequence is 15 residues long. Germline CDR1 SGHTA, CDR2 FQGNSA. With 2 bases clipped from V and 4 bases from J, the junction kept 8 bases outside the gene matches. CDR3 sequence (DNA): TGTGCCAGCAGCTTATCAATTACAGGGGCGTACGAGCAGTACTTC. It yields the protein CASSLSITGAYEQYF.

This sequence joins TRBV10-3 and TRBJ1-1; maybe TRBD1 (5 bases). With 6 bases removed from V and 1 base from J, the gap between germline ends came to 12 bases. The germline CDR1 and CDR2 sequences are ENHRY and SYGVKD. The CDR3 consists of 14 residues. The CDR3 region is CAISLGTANTEAFF. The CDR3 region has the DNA TGTGCCATCAGCCTTGGGACGGCGAACACTGAAGCTTTCTTT.

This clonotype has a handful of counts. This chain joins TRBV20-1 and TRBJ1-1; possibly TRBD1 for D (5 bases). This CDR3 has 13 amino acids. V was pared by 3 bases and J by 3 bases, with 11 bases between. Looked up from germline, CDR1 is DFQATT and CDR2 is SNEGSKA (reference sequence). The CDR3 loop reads CSARVGRDTEAFF. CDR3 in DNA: TGCAGTGCTAGGGTTGGCAGGGACACTGAAGCTTTCTTT.

As DNA, the CDR3 is TGCGCCAGCAGCCCTTCTCCCGGCCAAAGGAATGAGCAGTTCTTC. It translates to CASSPSPGQRNEQFF. This chain links TRBV4-3 with TRBJ2-1; no firm D call. This CDR3 comprises 15 residues. Looked up from germline, CDR1 is LGHNA and CDR2 is YSLEER. Trimming cost V 4 bases and J 7 bases, with 17 bases left between them.

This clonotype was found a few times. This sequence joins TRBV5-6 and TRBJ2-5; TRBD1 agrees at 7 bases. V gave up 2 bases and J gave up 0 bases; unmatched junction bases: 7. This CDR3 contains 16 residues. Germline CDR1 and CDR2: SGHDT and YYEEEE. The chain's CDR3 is CASSLLVQGDQETQYF. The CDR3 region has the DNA TGTGCCAGCAGCTTACTGGTCCAGGGGGACCAAGAGACCCAGTACTTC.

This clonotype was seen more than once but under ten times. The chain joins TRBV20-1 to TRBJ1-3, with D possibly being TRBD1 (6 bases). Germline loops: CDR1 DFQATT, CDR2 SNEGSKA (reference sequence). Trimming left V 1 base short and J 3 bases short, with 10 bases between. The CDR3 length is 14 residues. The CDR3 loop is CSARVGAGGNTIYF. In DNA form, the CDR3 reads TGCAGTGCTAGAGTGGGGGCCGGTGGAAACACCATATATTTT.

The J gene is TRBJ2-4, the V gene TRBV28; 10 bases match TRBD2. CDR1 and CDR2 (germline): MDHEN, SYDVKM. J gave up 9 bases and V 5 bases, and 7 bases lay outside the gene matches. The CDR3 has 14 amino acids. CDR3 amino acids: CASSPAGGLVIQYF. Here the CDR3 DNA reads TGTGCCAGCAGTCCAGCGGGGGGGCTGGTCATTCAGTACTTC.

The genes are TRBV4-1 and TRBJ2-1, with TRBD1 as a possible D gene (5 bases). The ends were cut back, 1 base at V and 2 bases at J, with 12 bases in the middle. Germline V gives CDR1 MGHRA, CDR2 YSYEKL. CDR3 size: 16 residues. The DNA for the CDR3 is TGCGCCAGCAGCCAAGTCGGTAGGGGAACCTACAATGAGCAGTTCTTC. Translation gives CASSQVGRGTYNEQFF.

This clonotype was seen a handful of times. CDR3 region: CSASGQGIYDTQYF. In nucleotides, the CDR3 is TGCAGTGCATCGGGACAGGGGATTTACGATACGCAGTATTTT. J is TRBJ2-3 and V is TRBV20-1; TRBD1 aligns across 10 bases. The junction had 9 bases not matched to a gene; V was cut back by 6 bases and J by 6 bases. CDR1 DFQATT and CDR2 SNEGSKA come from the germline V gene (reference sequence). This CDR3 is 14 amino acids long.

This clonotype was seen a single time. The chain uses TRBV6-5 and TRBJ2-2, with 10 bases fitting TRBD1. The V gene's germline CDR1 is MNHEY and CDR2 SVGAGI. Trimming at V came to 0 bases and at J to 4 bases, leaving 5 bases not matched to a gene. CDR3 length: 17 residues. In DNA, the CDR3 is TGTGCCAGCAGTTACTCGATACGGACAGGGGGCACCGGGGAGCTGTTTTTT. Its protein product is CASSYSIRTGGTGELFF.

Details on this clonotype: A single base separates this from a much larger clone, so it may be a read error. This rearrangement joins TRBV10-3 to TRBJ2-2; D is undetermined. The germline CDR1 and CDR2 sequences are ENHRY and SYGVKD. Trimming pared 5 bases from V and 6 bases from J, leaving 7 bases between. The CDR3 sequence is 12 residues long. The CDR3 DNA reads TGTGCCATCAGTTTGATAGCCGGGGAGCTGTTTTTT. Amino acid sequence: CAISLIAGELFF.

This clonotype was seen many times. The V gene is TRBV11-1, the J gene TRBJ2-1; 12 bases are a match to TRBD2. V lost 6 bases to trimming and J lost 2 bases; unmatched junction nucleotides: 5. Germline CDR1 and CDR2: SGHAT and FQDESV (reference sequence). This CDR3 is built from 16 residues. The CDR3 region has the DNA TGTGCCAGCAGTCCACCTAGCGGGAGGGCCTACAATGAGCAGTTCTTC. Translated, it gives CASSPPSGRAYNEQFF.

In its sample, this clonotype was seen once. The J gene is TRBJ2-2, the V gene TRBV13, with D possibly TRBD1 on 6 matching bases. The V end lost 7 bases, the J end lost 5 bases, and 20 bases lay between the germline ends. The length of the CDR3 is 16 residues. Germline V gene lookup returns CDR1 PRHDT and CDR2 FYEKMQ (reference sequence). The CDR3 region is CASTRTLTGGTGELFF. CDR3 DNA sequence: TGTGCCAGCACCCGTACGCTGACAGGCGGTACCGGGGAGCTGTTTTTT. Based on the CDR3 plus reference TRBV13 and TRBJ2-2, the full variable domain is AAGVIQSPRHLIKEKRETATLKCYPIPRHDTVYWYQQGPGQDPQFLISFYEKMQSDKGSIPDRFSAQQFSDYHSELNMSSLELGDSALYFCASTRTLTGGTGELFFGEGSRLTVL.

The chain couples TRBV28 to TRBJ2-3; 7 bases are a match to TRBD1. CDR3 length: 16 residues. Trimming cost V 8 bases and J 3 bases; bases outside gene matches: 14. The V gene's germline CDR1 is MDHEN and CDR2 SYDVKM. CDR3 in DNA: TGTGCCAGCCGACCCTCACAGGGGAAGGGGACAGATACGCAGTATTTT. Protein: CASRPSQGKGTDTQYF.

The CDR3 spells CASSLYDGSTGELFF. DNA of the CDR3: TGTGCCAGCAGTTTATACGATGGATCCACCGGGGAGCTGTTTTTT. The rearrangement joins TRBV12-3 or TRBV12-4 to TRBJ2-2, with D hard to call. This CDR3 spans 15 amino acids. Trimming took off 2 bases at V and 4 bases at J, with 11 bases between the two ends.

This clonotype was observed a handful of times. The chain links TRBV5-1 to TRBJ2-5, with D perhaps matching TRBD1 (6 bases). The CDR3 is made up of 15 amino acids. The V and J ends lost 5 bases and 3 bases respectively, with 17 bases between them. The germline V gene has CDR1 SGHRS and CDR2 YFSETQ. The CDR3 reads CASRLVGQPEETQYF. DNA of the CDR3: TGCGCCAGCAGGCTGGTTGGACAGCCGGAAGAGACCCAGTACTTC.